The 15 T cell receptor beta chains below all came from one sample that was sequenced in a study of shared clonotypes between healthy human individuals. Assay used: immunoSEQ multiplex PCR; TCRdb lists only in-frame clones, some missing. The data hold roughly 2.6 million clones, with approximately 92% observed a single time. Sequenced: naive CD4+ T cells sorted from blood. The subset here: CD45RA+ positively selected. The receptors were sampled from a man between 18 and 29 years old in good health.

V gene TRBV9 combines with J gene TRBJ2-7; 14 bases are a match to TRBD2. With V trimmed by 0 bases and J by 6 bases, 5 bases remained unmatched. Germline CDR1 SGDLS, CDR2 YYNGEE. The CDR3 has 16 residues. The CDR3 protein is CASSVGLAGGPGEQYF. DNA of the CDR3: TGTGCCAGCAGCGTAGGACTAGCGGGGGGGCCTGGCGAGCAGTACTTC.

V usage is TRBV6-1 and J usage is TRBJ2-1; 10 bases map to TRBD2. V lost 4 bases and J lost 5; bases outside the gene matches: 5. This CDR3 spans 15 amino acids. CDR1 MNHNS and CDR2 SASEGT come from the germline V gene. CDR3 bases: TGTGCCAGCAGTGGAGCGGGAGGGAGGAACAATGAGCAGTTCTTC. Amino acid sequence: CASSGAGGRNNEQFF.

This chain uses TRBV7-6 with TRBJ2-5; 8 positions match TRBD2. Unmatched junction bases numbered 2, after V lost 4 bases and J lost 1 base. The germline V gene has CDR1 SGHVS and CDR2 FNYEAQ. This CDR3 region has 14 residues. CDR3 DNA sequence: TGTGCCAGCAGCTCCAGCGGGAGCCAAGAGACCCAGTACTTC. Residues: CASSSSGSQETQYF.

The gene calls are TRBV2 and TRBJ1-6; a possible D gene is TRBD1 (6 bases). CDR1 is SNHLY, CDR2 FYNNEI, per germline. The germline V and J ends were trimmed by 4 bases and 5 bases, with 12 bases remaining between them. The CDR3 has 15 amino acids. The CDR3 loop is CASSGQVLNNSPLHF. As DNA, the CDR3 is TGTGCCAGCAGTGGACAGGTTTTAAATAATTCACCCCTCCACTTT.

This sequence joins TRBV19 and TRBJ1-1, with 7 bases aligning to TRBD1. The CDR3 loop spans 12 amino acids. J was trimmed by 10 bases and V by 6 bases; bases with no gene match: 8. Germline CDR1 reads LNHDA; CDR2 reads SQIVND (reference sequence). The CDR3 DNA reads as TGTGCCAGTAGGGGTCGGGACAGAGGAGCTTTCTTT. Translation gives CASRGRDRGAFF.

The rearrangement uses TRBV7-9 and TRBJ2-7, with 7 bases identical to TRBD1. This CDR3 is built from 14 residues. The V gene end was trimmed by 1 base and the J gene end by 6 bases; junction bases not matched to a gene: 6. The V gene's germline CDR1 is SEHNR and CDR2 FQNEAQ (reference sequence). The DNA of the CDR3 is TGTGCCAGCAGCTTAGAAAGTCGACAGGGCGAGCAGTACTTC. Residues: CASSLESRQGEQYF. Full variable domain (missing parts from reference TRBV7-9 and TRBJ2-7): DTGVSQNPRHKITKRGQNVTFRCDPISEHNRLYWYRQTLGQGPEFLTYFQNEAQLEKSRLLSDRFSAERPKGSFSTLEIQRTEQGDSAMYLCASSLESRQGEQYFGPGTRLTVT.

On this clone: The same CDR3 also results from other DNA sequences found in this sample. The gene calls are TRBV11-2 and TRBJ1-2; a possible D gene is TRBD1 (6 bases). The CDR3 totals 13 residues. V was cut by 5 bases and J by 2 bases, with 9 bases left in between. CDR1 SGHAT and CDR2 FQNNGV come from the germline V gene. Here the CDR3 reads CASSPRGNYGYTF. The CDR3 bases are TGTGCCAGCAGCCCGAGGGGGAACTATGGCTACACCTTC.

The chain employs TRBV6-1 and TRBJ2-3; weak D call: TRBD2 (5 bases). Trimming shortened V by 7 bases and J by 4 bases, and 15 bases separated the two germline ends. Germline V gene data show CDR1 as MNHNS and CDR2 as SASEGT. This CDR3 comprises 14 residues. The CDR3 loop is CASKTSELSDTQYF. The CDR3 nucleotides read TGTGCCAGCAAAACTAGTGAGCTGTCAGATACGCAGTATTTT.

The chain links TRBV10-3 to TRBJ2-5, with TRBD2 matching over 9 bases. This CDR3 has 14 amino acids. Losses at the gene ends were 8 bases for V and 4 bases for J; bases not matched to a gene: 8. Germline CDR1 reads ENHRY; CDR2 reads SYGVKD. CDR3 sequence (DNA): TGTGCCATCTCGGTTAGCGGGAGCCCAGAGACCCAGTACTTC. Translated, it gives CAISVSGSPETQYF.

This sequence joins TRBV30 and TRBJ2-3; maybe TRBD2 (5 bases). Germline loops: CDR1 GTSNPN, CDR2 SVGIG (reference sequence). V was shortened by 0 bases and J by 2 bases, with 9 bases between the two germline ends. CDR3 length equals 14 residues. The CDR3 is CAWSVGLITDTQYF. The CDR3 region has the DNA TGTGCCTGGAGTGTAGGACTGATCACAGATACGCAGTATTTT.

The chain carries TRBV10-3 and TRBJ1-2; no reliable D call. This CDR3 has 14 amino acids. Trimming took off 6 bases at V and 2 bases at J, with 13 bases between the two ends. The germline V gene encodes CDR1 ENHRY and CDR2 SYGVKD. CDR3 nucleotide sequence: TGTGCCATCAGGAGTAACGCGGGGAACTATGGCTACACCTTC. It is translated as CAIRSNAGNYGYTF.

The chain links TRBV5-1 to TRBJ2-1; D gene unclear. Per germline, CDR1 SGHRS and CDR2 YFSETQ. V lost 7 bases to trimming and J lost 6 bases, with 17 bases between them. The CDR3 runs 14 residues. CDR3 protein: CASQPLGLGNEQFF. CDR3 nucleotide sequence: TGCGCCAGCCAGCCCCTCGGGTTGGGCAATGAGCAGTTCTTC.

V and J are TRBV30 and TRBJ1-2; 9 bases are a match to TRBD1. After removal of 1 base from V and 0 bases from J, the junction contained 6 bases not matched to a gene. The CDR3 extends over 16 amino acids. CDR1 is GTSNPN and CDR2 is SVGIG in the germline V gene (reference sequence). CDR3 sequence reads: CAWSASTGGTNYGYTF. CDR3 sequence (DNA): TGTGCCTGGAGTGCGTCAACAGGGGGCACTAACTATGGCTACACCTTC.

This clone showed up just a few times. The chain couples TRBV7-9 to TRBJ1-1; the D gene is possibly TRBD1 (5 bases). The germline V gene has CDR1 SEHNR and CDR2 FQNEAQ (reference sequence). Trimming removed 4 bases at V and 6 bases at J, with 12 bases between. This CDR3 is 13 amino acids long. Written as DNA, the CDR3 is TGTGCCAGCAGCTCCCACAGGTTTTCTGAAGCTTTCTTT. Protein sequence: CASSSHRFSEAFF.

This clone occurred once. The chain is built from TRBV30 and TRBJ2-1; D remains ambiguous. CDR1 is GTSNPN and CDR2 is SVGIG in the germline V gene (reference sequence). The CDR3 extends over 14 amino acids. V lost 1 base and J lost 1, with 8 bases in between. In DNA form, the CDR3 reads TGTGCCTGGAGTGCCAGGCTATCCTACAATGAGCAGTTCTTC. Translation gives CAWSARLSYNEQFF.